This T cell receptor beta chain derives from a study of kidney transplant recipient with SARS-CoV-2 infection. MiXCR, applied by TCRdb to the reads, yields one record per CDR3 protein. Among fewer than 250,000 distinct CDR3 sequences listed, around 28% were seen once. Germline CDR1 SGHAT, CDR2 FQDESV (reference sequence). CDR3 length: 17 residues. Trimming left V 5 bases short and J 4 bases short, with 23 bases between. Ten or more counts support this clonotype. The sample in question was a blood sample, obtained at baseline and between days 110 and 120 from a kidney transplant recipient. The chain carries TRBV11-1 and TRBJ1-2; no definite D call. This sequence was found in a young adult male patient who had COVID-19 and was a kidney transplant recipient. Certain T cells may be donor cells from the graft. CDR3 loop: CASSVLTKAGKTYGYTF. The CDR3 region has the DNA TGTGCCAGCAGCGTATTAACTAAGGCTGGAAAGACCTATGGCTACACCTTC.